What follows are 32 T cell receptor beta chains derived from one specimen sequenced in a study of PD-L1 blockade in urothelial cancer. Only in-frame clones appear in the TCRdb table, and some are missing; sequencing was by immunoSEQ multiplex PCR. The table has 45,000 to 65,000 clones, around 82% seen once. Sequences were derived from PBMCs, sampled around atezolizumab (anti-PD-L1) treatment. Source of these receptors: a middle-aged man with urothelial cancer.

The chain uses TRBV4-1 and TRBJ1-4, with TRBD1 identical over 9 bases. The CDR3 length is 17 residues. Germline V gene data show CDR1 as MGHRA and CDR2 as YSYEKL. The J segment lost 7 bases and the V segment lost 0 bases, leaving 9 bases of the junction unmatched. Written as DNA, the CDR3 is TGCGCCAGCAGCCAAGATTGGGGACAGGGCCCCCTTGAAAAACTGTTTTTT. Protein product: CASSQDWGQGPLEKLFF.

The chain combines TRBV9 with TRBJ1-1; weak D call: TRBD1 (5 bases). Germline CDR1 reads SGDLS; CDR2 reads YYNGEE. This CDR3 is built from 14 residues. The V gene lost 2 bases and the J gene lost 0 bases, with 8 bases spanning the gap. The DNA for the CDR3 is TGTGCCAGCAGCGTGCAGGGAATGAACACTGAAGCTTTCTTT. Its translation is CASSVQGMNTEAFF. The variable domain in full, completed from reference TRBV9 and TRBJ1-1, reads DSGVTQTPKHLITATGQRVTLRCSPRSGDLSVYWYQQSLDQGLQFLIQYYNGEERAKGNILERFSAQQFPDLHSELNLSSLELGDSALYFCASSVQGMNTEAFFGQGTRLTVV.

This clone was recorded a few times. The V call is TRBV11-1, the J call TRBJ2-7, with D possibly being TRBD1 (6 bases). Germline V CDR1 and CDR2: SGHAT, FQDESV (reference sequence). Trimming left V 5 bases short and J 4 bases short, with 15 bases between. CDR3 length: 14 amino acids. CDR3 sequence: CASSRQAARYEQYF. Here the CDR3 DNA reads TGTGCCAGCAGCAGACAGGCGGCCCGATACGAGCAGTACTTC.

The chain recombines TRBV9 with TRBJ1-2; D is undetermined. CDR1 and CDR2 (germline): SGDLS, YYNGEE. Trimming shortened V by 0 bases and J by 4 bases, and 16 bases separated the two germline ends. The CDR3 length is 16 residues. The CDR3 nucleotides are TGTGCCAGCAGCGTAGGAGGAGGCAGGCAGCCCTATGGCTACACCTTC. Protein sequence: CASSVGGGRQPYGYTF.

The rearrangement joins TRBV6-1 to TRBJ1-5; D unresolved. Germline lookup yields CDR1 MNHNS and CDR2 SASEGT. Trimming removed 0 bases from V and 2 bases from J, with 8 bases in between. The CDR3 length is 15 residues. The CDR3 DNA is TGTGCCAGCAGTGAAGCGAGGAGGGGCAATCAGCCCCAGCATTTT. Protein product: CASSEARRGNQPQHF.

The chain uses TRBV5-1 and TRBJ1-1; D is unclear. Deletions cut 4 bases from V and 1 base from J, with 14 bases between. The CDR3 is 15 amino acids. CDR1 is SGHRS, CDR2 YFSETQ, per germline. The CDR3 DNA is TGCGCCAGCAGCCCCCTGGCCAGAACGAACACTGAAGCTTTCTTT. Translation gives CASSPLARTNTEAFF.

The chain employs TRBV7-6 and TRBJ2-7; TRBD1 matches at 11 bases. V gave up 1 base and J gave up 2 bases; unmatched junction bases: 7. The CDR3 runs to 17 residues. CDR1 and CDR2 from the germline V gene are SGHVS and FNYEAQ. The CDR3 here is CASSLDGTGGSTYEQYF. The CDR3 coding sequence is TGTGCCAGCAGCTTAGATGGGACAGGGGGATCCACCTACGAGCAGTACTTC.

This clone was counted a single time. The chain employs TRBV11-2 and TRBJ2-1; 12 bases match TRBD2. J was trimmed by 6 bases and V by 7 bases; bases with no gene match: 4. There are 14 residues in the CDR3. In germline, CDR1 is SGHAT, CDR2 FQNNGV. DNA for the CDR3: TGTGCCAGCACTCTAGCGGGAGGGAGCAATGAGCAGTTCTTC. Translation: CASTLAGGSNEQFF.

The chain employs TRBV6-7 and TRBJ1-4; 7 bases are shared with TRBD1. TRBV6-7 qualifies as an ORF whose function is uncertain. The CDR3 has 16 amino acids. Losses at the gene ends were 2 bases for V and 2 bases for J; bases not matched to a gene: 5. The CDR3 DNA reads TGTGCCAGCAGTTACCTACAGGGGATCACTAATGAAAAACTGTTTTTT. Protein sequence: CASSYLQGITNEKLFF.

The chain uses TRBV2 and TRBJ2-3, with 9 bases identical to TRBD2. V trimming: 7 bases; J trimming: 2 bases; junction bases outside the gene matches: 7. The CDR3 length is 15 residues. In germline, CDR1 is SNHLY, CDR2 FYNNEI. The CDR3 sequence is CASNLAGSYTDTQYF. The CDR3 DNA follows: TGTGCCAGCAACCTAGCGGGGTCCTACACAGATACGCAGTATTTT. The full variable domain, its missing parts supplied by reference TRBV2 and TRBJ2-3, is EPEVTQTPSHQVTQMGQEVILRCVPISNHLYFYWYRQILGQKVEFLVSFYNNEISEKSEIFDDQFSVERPDGSNFTLKIRSTKLEDSAMYFCASNLAGSYTDTQYFGPGTRLTVL.

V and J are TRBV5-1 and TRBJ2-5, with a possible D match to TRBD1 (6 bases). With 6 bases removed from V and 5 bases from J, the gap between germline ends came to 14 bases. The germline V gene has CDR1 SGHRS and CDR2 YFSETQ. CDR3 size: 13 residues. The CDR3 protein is CASNPQGTETQYF. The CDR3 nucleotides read TGCGCCAGCAACCCTCAGGGGACGGAGACCCAGTACTTC.

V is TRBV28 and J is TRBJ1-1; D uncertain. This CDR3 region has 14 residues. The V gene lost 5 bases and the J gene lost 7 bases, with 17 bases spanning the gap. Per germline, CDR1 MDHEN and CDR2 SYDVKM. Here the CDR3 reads CASSPPAAGYEAFF. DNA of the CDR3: TGTGCCAGCAGTCCACCCGCTGCGGGATATGAAGCTTTCTTT.

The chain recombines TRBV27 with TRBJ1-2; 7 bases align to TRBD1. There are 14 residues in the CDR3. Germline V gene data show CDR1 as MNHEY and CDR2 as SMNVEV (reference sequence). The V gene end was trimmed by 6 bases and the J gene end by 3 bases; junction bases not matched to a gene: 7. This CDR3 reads CASRRGQTHYGYTF. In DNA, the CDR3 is TGTGCCAGCAGGCGGGGACAGACTCACTATGGCTACACCTTC.

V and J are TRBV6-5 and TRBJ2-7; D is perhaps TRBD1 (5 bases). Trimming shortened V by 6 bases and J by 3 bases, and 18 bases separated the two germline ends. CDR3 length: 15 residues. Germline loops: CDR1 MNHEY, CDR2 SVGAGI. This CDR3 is CASRPSRVKFYEQYF. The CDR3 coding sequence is TGTGCCAGCAGGCCCAGCAGGGTCAAATTCTACGAGCAGTACTTC.

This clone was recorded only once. For the CDR3, the DNA is TGTGCCAGCAACCCGGGGACAGACCGCTTCAATGAGCAGTTCTTC. Protein product: CASNPGTDRFNEQFF. The rearrangement uses TRBV19 and TRBJ2-1; 7 positions agree with TRBD1. From germline, CDR1 is LNHDA and CDR2 SQIVND (reference sequence). The CDR3 spans 15 residues. V lost 9 bases, J lost 6 bases, and 14 bases stayed unmatched.

DNA for the CDR3: TGTGCCAGCAGTTCCGACAGATCCTCTGGAAACACCATATATTTT. Amino acids: CASSSDRSSGNTIYF. The rearrangement joins TRBV6-6 to TRBJ1-3; a possible D gene is TRBD1 (5 bases). The CDR3 is 15 amino acids. V was clipped by 4 bases and J by 0 bases, with 10 bases between them. Germline loops: CDR1 MNHNY, CDR2 SVGAGI (reference sequence).

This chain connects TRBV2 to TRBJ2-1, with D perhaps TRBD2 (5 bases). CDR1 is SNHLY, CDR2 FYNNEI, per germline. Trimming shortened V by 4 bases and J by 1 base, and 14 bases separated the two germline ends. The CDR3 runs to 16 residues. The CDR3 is CASSVRLAFSYNEQFF. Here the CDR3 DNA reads TGTGCCAGCAGTGTACGTCTAGCTTTTTCCTACAATGAGCAGTTCTTC.

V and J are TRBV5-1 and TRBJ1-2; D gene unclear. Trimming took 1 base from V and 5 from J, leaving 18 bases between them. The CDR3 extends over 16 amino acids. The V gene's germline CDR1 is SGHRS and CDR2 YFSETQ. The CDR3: CASSLLDPEAGYGYTF. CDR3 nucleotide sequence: TGCGCCAGCAGCTTGCTGGACCCGGAGGCGGGTTATGGCTACACCTTC.

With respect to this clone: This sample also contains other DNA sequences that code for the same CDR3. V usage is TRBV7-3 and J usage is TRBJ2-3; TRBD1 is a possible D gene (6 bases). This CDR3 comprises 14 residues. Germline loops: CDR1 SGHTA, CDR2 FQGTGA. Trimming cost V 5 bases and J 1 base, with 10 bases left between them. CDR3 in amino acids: CASSRGGGTDTQYF. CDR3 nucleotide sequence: TGTGCCAGCAGCCGAGGGGGTGGCACAGATACGCAGTATTTT.

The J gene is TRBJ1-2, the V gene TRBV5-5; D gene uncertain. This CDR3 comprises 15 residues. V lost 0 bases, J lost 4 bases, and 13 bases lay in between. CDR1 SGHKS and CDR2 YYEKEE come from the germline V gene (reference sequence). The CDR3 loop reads CASSLVVMSGYGYTF. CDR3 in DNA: TGTGCCAGCAGCTTGGTTGTTATGTCGGGCTATGGCTACACCTTC.

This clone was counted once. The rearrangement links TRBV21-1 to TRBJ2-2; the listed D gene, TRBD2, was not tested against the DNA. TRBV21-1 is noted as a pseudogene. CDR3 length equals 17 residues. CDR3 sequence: CASSKDGGRVHTGELFF. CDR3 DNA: TGTGCCAGCAGCAAAGATGGGGGGAGGGTACACACCGGGGAGCTGTTTTTT.

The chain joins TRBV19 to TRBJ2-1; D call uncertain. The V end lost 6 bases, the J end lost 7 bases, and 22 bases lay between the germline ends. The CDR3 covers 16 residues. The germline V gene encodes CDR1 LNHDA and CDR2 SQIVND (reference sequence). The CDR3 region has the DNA TGTGCCAGTAGGGTAGATCTGCGCCTAGGTAAAAATGAGCAGTTCTTC. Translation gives CASRVDLRLGKNEQFF. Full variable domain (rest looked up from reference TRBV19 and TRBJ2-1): DGGITQSPKYLFRKEGQNVTLSCEQNLNHDAMYWYRQDPGQGLRLIYYSQIVNDFQKGDIAEGYSVSREKKESFPLTVTSAQKNPTAFYLCASRVDLRLGKNEQFFGPGTRLTVL.

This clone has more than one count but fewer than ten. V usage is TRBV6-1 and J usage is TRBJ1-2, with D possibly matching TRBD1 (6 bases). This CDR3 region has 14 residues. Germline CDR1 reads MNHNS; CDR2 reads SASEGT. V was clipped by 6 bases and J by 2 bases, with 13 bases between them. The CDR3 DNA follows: TGTGCCAGCAGACCTTCAACAGGGAACTATGGCTACACCTTC. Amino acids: CASRPSTGNYGYTF.

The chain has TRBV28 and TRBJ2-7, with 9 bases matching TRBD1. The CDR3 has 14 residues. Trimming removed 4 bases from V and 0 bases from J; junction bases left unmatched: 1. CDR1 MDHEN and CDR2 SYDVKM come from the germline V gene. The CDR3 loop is CASSSQGASYEQYF. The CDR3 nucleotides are TGTGCCAGCAGTTCACAGGGGGCCTCCTACGAGCAGTACTTC.

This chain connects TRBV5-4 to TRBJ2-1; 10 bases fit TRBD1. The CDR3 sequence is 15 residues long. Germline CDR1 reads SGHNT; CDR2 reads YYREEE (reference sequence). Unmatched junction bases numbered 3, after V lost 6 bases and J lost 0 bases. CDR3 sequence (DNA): TGTGCCAGCATACGGGACAGGGGCTCCTACAATGAGCAGTTCTTC. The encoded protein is CASIRDRGSYNEQFF.

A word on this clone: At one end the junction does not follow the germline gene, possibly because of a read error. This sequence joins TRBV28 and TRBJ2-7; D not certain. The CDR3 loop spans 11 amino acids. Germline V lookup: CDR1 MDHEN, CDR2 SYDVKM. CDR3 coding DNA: TGTGCCAGCAGTTTACTTAACACCCCCAGCTTC. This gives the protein CASSLLNTPSF.

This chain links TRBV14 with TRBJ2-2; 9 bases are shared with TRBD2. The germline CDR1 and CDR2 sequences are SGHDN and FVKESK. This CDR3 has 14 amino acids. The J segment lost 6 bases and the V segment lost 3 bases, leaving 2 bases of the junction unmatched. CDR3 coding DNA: TGTGCCAGCAGCCAGCTAGCGGGACCCGGGGAGCTGTTTTTT. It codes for CASSQLAGPGELFF.

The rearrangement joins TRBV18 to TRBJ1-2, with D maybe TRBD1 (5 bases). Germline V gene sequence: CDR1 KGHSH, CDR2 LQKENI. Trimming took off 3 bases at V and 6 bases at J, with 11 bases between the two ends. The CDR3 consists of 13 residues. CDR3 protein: CASSPLPGDGYTF. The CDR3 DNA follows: TGTGCCAGCTCACCCCTCCCGGGGGATGGCTACACCTTC. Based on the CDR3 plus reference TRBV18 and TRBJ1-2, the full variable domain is NAGVMQNPRHLVRRRGQEARLRCSPMKGHSHVYWYRQLPEEGLKFMVYLQKENIIDESGMPKERFSAEFPKEGPSILRIQQVVRGDSAAYFCASSPLPGDGYTFGSGTRLTVV.

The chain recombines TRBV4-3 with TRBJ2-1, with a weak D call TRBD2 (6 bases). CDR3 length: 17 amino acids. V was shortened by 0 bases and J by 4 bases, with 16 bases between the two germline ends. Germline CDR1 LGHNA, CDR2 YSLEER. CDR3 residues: CASSQDKGTLLYNEQFF. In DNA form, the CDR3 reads TGCGCCAGCAGCCAAGATAAAGGGACTCTACTTTACAATGAGCAGTTCTTC.

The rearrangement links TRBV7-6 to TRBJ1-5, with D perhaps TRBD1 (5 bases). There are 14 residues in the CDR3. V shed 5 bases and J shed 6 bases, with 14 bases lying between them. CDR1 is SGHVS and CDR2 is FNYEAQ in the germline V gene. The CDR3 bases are TGTGCCAGCAGCATCGACAGCGGGGGTCAGCCCCAGCATTTT. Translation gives CASSIDSGGQPQHF.

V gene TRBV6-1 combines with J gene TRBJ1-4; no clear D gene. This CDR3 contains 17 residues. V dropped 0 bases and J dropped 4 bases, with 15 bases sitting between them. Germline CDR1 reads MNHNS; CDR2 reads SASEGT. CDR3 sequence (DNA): TGTGCCAGCAGTGAAGCGCGGAGGGCAGGTTATAATGAAAAACTGTTTTTT. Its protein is CASSEARRAGYNEKLFF.

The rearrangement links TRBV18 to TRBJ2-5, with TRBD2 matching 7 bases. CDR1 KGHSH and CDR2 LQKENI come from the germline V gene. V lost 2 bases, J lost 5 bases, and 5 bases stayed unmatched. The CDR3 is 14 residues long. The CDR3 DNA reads TGTGCCAGCTCACCATTGGGAGGGCAGGAGACCCAGTACTTC. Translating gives CASSPLGGQETQYF. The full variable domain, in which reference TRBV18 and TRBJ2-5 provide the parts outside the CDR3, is NAGVMQNPRHLVRRRGQEARLRCSPMKGHSHVYWYRQLPEEGLKFMVYLQKENIIDESGMPKERFSAEFPKEGPSILRIQQVVRGDSAAYFCASSPLGGQETQYFGPGTRLLVL.